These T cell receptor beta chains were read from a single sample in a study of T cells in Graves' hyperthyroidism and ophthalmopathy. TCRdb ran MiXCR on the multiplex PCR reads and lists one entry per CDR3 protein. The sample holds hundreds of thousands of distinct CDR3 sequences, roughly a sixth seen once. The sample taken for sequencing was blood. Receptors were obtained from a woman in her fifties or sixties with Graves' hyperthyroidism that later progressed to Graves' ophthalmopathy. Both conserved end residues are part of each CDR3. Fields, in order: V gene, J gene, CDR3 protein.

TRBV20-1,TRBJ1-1,CSAFGAPMNTEAFF
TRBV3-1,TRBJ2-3,CASSQDWDGTDTQYF
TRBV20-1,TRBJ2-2,CSARDLRGHTGELFF
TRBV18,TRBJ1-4,CASSYSGGGEKLFF
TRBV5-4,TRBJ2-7,CASSVRGEDYEQYF
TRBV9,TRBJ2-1,CASSVGGALGGEQFF
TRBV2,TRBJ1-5,CASSRQTNQPQHF
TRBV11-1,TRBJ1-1,CASSSPGDRGRVPEAFF
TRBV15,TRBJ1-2,CATSNSGSYGYTF
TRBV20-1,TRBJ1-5,CSARARTGLSNQPQHF
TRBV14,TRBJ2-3,CASSQEAGNRVTQYF
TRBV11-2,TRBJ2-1,CASSFPKVFNEQFF
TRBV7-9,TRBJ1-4,CASSLKGNEKLFF
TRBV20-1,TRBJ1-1,CSAGDRGQVNTEAFF
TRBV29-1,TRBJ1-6,CSGKTGDGTLHF
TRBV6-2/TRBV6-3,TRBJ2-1,CASSPPRDANNEQFF
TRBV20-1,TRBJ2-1,CSARDGVGNEQFF
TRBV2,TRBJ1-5,CASMVGSNRPPQHF
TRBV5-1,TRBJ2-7,CASSSGQGTNEQYF
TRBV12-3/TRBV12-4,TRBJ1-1,CASSFGRGHTEAFF
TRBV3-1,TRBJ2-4,CASSQGTSGGAPKNIQYF
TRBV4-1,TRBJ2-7,CASSQEAGAVDEQYF
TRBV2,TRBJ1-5,CASSYNRDRINQPQHF
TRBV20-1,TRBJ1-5,CSARGPTRTISNQPQHF
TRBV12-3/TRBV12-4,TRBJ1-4,CASTPDRNEKLFF
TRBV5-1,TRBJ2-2,CASSFQGISNTGELFF
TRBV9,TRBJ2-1,CASSVGWGGFNEQFF
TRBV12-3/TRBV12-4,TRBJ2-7,CASSPGQVGYEQYF
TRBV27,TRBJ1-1,CASSHLGGAFF
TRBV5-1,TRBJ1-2,CASSLPRTGIDNGYTF
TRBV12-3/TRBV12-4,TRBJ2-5,CASRLRQETQYF
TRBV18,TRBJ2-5,CASSPVPGQGTQYF
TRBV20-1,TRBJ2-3,CSAWTSGGNTDTQYF
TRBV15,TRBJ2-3,CATSRDLWRTDTQYF
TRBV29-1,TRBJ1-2,CGVEPPTGGTGHYGYTF
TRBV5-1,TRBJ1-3,CASSTGSSGNTIYF
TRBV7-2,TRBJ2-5,CASSFNRYQETQYF
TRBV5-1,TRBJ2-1,CASSLAGGNYDEQFF
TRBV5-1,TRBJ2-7,CASSSGTGFDEQYF
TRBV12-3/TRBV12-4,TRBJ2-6,CASTFVIGSGANVLTF
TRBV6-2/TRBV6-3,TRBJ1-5,CASKPYNQPQHF
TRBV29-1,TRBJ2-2,CSVEVGQVGTGELFF
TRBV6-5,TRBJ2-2,CASSYSIDRGTGELFF
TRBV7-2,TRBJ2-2,CASSPVRGANTGELFF
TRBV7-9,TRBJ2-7,CASSLGQGLDYEQYF
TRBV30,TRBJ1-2,CAWSGSNYGYTF
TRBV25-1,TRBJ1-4,CASSLPGSREKLFF
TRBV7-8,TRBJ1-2,CASSLGQGPNYGYTF
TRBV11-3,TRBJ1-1,CASSLFGPNTEAFF
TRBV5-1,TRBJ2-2,CASSLVGGGTGELFF
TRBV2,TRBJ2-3,CATKQGTDTQYF
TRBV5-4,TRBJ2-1,CASSFERGQGEQFF
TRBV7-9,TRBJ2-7,CASSSPGQGLGEQYF
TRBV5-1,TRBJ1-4,CASSWGSGKLFF
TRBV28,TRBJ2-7,CASSFLAGMFYEQYF
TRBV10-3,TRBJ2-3,CAISVYGHAATDTQYF
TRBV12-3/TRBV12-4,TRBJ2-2,CASSETTGGSTGELFF
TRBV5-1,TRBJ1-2,CASSFETGFYGYTF
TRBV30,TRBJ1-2,CAWRVNSANYGYTF
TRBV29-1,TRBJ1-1,CSVDKMNTEAFF